This TCR beta chain was obtained from a study of blood T cell repertoires in COVID-19. Overall study: Sites in the United States, Italy and Spain provided acute and convalescent COVID-19 samples.

Germline loops: CDR1 SGHNT, CDR2 YYREEE (reference sequence). The CDR3 length is 14 residues. Germline trimming cut 5 bases from V and 3 bases from J; bases unmatched to any gene: 5. Per the authors' pipeline: By means of reference gene primer amplification, nucleated cell counts were estimated. Using immunoSEQ multiplex PCR, the repertoire was profiled, and TCRdb retains in-frame clones only, with some absent. V, J and clone size reflect that table, while D and trimming were determined from the DNA. The sample holds fewer than 200,000 clones; 70% to 90% are singletons and the top ten take around 5.4%.

Specimen: peripheral blood. The V gene is TRBV5-4, the J gene TRBJ2-7; 10 positions agree with TRBD1. This clonotype was sampled from a woman in her forties or fifties with COVID-19, enrolled during active disease. The CDR3 sequence: CASRAGQGLYEQYF. DNA of the CDR3: TGTGCCAGCAGGGCGGGACAGGGGCTCTACGAGCAGTACTTC.